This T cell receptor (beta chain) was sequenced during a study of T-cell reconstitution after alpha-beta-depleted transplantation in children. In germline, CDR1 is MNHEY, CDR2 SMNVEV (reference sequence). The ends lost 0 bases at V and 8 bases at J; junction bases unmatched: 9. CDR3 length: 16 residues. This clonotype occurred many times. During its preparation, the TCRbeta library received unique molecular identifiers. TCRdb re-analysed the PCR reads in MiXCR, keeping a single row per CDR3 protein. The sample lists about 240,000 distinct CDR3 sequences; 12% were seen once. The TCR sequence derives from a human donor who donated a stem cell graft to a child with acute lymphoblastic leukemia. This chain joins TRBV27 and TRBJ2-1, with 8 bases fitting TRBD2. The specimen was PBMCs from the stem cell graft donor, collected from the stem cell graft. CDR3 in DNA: TGTGCCAGCAGTTTATCGCCTAGCGGGCCCTGGTATGAGCAGTTCTTC. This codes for CASSLSPSGPWYEQFF.